The clone carrying this T cell receptor beta chain appeared a few times. What it binds is not known. Pooled together were second doses at about 4 or about 12 weeks. These data belong to a study of T cell responses to AZD1222 COVID-19 vaccine. Overall study results and limits: Of the AZD1222 recipients, only five to seven were seropositive at baseline. In the spike-specific TCR repertoire, nearly half reportedly target unmutated variant regions.

The repertoire was sequenced with immunoSEQ multiplex PCR; TCRdb's copy has only in-frame clones and lacks some. The table lists about 140,000 clones, 90% of them singletons, with less than 6.5% in the top ten. Germline-derived CDR1 and CDR2 are MNHEY and SVGEGT. The CDR3 is 14 amino acids. V shed 2 bases, J shed 6 bases, and the junction held 1 base outside the gene matches. The clonotype was recovered from an adult who received the AZD1222 COVID-19 vaccine. This sequence joins TRBV6-2 or TRBV6-3 and TRBJ2-1, with TRBD2 matching over 10 bases. The input for sequencing was peripheral blood, taken 28 days after the second AZD1222 dose. The CDR3 protein is CASSYLAGVNEQFF. The DNA for the CDR3 is TGTGCCAGCAGTTACCTAGCGGGAGTCAATGAGCAGTTCTTC.